What follows are 5 T cell receptor beta chains derived from one specimen sequenced in a study of shared clonotypes between healthy human individuals. CD45RO-negative, CCR7-selected cells formed the naive CD8 fraction, which excluded terminally differentiated effector memory CD45RA+ cells. Using immunoSEQ multiplex PCR, the repertoire was profiled, and TCRdb retains in-frame clones only, with some absent. The top ten clones hold approximately 1.7% of a sample with roughly 2.1 million clones, roughly 91% of them seen once. The sequencing sample was made of naive CD8+ T cells from PBMCs. These TCRs come from a young man in good health. Some clones in this sample may be carry-over from other donors' samples.

The chain links TRBV30 to TRBJ2-3; no definite D call. Trimming took off 2 bases at V and 3 bases at J, with 12 bases between the two ends. The length of the CDR3 is 14 residues. Per the germline V gene, CDR1 is GTSNPN and CDR2 is SVGIG (reference sequence). Here the CDR3 reads CAWSPYAETDTQYF. The CDR3 nucleotides are TGTGCCTGGAGTCCCTACGCCGAAACAGATACGCAGTATTTT. The variable domain in full, completed from reference TRBV30 and TRBJ2-3, reads SQTIHQWPATLVQPVGSPLSLECTVEGTSNPNLYWYRQAAGRGLQLLFYSVGIGQISSEVPQNLSASRPQDRQFILSSKKLLLSDSGFYLCAWSPYAETDTQYFGPGTRLTVL.

The CDR3, as DNA: TGTGCCAGCAGCTTTGACAGAAGTGACGAGCAGTACTTC. Residues: CASSFDRSDEQYF. The V and J genes are TRBV7-9 and TRBJ2-7; TRBD1 is a possible D gene (5 bases). V was pared by 3 bases and J by 5 bases, with 11 bases between. The germline CDR1 and CDR2 sequences are SEHNR and FQNEAQ (reference sequence). This CDR3 has 13 residues.

The chain combines TRBV7-9 with TRBJ1-1; 9 bases align to TRBD1. Per the germline V gene, CDR1 is SEHNR and CDR2 is FQNEAQ (reference sequence). The junction had 6 bases not matched to a gene; V was cut back by 3 bases and J by 1 base. This CDR3 comprises 16 residues. The CDR3 DNA sequence: TGTGCCAGCAGCTTGGGGACAGGGTTTCGGAACACTGAAGCTTTCTTT. It is translated as CASSLGTGFRNTEAFF. The full variable domain, completed using reference TRBV7-9 and TRBJ1-1, is DTGVSQNPRHKITKRGQNVTFRCDPISEHNRLYWYRQTLGQGPEFLTYFQNEAQLEKSRLLSDRFSAERPKGSFSTLEIQRTEQGDSAMYLCASSLGTGFRNTEAFFGQGTRLTVV.

The chain couples TRBV7-3 to TRBJ2-6, with 8 bases identical to TRBD2. V trimming: 5 bases; J trimming: 4 bases; junction bases outside the gene matches: 13. The CDR3 sequence is 18 residues long. Germline CDR1 and CDR2: SGHTA and FQGTGA. CDR3 loop: CASSPRGSGISGANVLTF. CDR3 nucleotides: TGTGCCAGCAGCCCCCGGGGTAGCGGGATCTCCGGGGCCAACGTCCTGACTTTC.

There are a few counts of this clone. The V and J genes are TRBV6-5 and TRBJ2-7; 8 nucleotides line up with TRBD1. V trimming: 6 bases; J trimming: 2 bases; junction bases outside the gene matches: 3. CDR1 and CDR2 (germline): MNHEY, SVGAGI. The CDR3 consists of 13 residues. CDR3 bases: TGTGCCAGCAGGCAGGGACAGGCCTACGAGCAGTACTTC. This encodes CASRQGQAYEQYF.